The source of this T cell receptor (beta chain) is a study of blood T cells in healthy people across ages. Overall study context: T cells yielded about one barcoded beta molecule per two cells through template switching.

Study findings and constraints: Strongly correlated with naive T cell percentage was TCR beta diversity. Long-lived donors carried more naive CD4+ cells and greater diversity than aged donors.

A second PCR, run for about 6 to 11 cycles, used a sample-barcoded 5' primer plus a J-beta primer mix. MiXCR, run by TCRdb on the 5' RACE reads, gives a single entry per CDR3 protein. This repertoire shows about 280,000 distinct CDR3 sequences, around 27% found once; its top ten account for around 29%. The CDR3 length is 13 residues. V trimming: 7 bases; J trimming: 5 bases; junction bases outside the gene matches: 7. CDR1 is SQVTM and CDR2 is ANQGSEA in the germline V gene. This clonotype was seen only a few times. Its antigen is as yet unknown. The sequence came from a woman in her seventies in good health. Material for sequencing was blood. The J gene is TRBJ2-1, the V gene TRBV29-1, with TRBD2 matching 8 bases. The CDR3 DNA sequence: TGCAGCGGGCGGGAGGCCCTCCACAATGAGCAGTTCTTC. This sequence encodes CSGREALHNEQFF.